This T cell receptor (beta chain) was identified during a study of CD8 T cells in Susac syndrome. V was cut by 1 base and J by 8 bases, with 17 bases left in between. Germline V CDR1 and CDR2: DFQATT, SNEGSKA (reference sequence). This CDR3 is 14 amino acids long. Random hexamers were used to reverse transcribe roughly 0.5 to 1 ug of RNA. Each CDR3 protein is one row after TCRdb ran MiXCR on the immunoSEQ multiplex PCR reads. This repertoire shows about 120,000 distinct CDR3 sequences, 96% found once; its top ten account for less than 0.15%. The chain joins TRBV20-1 to TRBJ1-2, with a tentative D call TRBD1 (5 bases). What was sequenced was CD4+ T cells from PBMCs. This clonotype was sampled from a human donor with Susac syndrome. In DNA form, the CDR3 reads TGCAGTGCTAGAGGTCGGGTAAGGGGAGAAGGCTACACCTTC. Its protein is CSARGRVRGEGYTF.